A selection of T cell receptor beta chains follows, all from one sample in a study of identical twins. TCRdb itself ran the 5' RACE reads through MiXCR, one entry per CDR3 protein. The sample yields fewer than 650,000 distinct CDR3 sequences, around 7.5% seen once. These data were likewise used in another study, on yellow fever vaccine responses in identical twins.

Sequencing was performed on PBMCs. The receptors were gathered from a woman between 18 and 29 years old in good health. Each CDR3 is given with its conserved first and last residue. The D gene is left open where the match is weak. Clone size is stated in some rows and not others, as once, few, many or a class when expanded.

cdr3_nt: TGCAGTGCTAGTCAGTCTTGGACAGGACCTTATGCGCAGTATTTT
cdr3_aa: CSASQSWTGPYAQYF
d_call: TRBD1
v_call: TRBV20-1
cdr3_length: 15
clone_size: NA
j_call: TRBJ2-3

cdr3_nt: TGTGCCAGCAGTTTAACCTCCGGGCAGGGGGTGAGAGAAGCTTTCTTT
cdr3_aa: CASSLTSGQGVREAFF
d_call: TRBD1
v_call: TRBV12-3/TRBV12-4
cdr3_length: 16
clone_size: NA
j_call: TRBJ1-1

cdr3_nt: TGTGCCAGCAGTTACTTTTCCCGGCGGGACGGGGCCACAGATACGCAGTATTTT
cdr3_aa: CASSYFSRRDGATDTQYF
d_call: NA
v_call: TRBV6-5
cdr3_length: 18
clone_size: NA
j_call: TRBJ2-3

cdr3_nt: TGTGCCAGCAGTTCGGTTGACGAGAGGGAGCTGTTTTTT
cdr3_aa: CASSSVDERELFF
d_call: NA
v_call: TRBV6-5
cdr3_length: 13
clone_size: few
j_call: TRBJ2-2

cdr3_nt: TGTGCCAGCAGTGGACTAGCGGGAGGGGACGAGCAGTACTTC
cdr3_aa: CASSGLAGGDEQYF
d_call: TRBD2
v_call: TRBV12-3/TRBV12-4
cdr3_length: 14
clone_size: NA
j_call: TRBJ2-7

cdr3_nt: TGCAGCGTTGCCGGACAGGGGGCTTACGAGCAGTACTTC
cdr3_aa: CSVAGQGAYEQYF
d_call: TRBD1
v_call: TRBV29-1
cdr3_length: 13
clone_size: many
j_call: TRBJ2-7

cdr3_nt: TGTGCTAGTGCCCCCGGGAGCGGGCTTACAGATACGCAGTATTTT
cdr3_aa: CASAPGSGLTDTQYF
d_call: NA
v_call: TRBV12-5
cdr3_length: 15
clone_size: few
j_call: TRBJ2-3

cdr3_nt: TGTGCCAGCAGTTTTTCTAGTATTCCCTTCTACGGGGAGCTGTTTTTT
cdr3_aa: CASSFSSIPFYGELFF
d_call: NA
v_call: TRBV27
cdr3_length: 16
clone_size: many
j_call: TRBJ2-2

cdr3_nt: TGCAGTGCTAGAGGAATGATTCTCACAGATACGCAGTATTTT
cdr3_aa: CSARGMILTDTQYF
d_call: NA
v_call: TRBV20-1
cdr3_length: 14
clone_size: few
j_call: TRBJ2-3

cdr3_nt: TGCAGTGCTAGGGATCTGGCAGGGGGCGAGGAAGAGACCCAGTACTTC
cdr3_aa: CSARDLAGGEEETQYF
d_call: TRBD1
v_call: TRBV20-1
cdr3_length: 16
clone_size: many
j_call: TRBJ2-5

cdr3_nt: TGTGCCAGCAGCTTTCCCTATTTTAGCGGGAGGGCCCCGACCTCCTACGAGCAGTACTTC
cdr3_aa: CASSFPYFSGRAPTSYEQYF
d_call: TRBD2
v_call: TRBV7-8
cdr3_length: 20
clone_size: few
j_call: TRBJ2-7

cdr3_nt: TGTGCCAGCAGCGACTGGGATGAGCAGTTCTTC
cdr3_aa: CASSDWDEQFF
d_call: NA
v_call: TRBV2
cdr3_length: 11
clone_size: NA
j_call: TRBJ2-1

cdr3_nt: TGTGCCAGCAGCTGGAAACGACAGGACGTAGCCAAAAACATTCAGTACTTC
cdr3_aa: CASSWKRQDVAKNIQYF
d_call: NA
v_call: TRBV12-3/TRBV12-4
cdr3_length: 17
clone_size: many
j_call: TRBJ2-4

cdr3_nt: TGTGCTAGCTCGGCCGTCGCGTACTCTGGAAACACCATATATTTT
cdr3_aa: CASSAVAYSGNTIYF
d_call: NA
v_call: TRBV6-1
cdr3_length: 15
clone_size: few
j_call: TRBJ1-3

cdr3_nt: TGTGCCAGCAGCGTATCCGGGACAGCCTCCTACGAGCAGTACTTC
cdr3_aa: CASSVSGTASYEQYF
d_call: TRBD1
v_call: TRBV9
cdr3_length: 15
clone_size: many
j_call: TRBJ2-7

cdr3_nt: TGTGCCAGCAGTTTTCTTGGGGGCGCCTACAATGAGCAGTTCTTC
cdr3_aa: CASSFLGGAYNEQFF
d_call: NA
v_call: TRBV28
cdr3_length: 15
clone_size: many
j_call: TRBJ2-1

cdr3_nt: TGTGCCAGCAGGAGAACAAGAGACTATGGCTACACCTTC
cdr3_aa: CASRRTRDYGYTF
d_call: NA
v_call: TRBV7-2
cdr3_length: 13
clone_size: few
j_call: TRBJ1-2

cdr3_nt: TGTGCCAGCAGTGTTAACCTCTACAATGAGCAGTTCTTC
cdr3_aa: CASSVNLYNEQFF
d_call: NA
v_call: TRBV27
cdr3_length: 13
clone_size: many
j_call: TRBJ2-1

cdr3_nt: TGCAGCGTTGAATGGGGCCAGGGGAACACTGAAGCTTTCTTT
cdr3_aa: CSVEWGQGNTEAFF
d_call: NA
v_call: TRBV29-1
cdr3_length: 14
clone_size: many
j_call: TRBJ1-1

cdr3_nt: TGTGCCAGCAGCAGGACCCGGAGCGCTGAAGCTTTCTTT
cdr3_aa: CASSRTRSAEAFF
d_call: NA
v_call: TRBV6-6
cdr3_length: 13
clone_size: few
j_call: TRBJ1-1

cdr3_nt: TGTGCCAGCAGTTTCCCGAAACAGGGCACTGAGCAGTTCTTC
cdr3_aa: CASSFPKQGTEQFF
d_call: NA
v_call: TRBV12-3/TRBV12-4
cdr3_length: 14
clone_size: NA
j_call: TRBJ2-1

cdr3_nt: TGCGCCAGCAGCCAAGTCTCCTCCAGCGGAGGGGGGGGGGTTTATGAGCAGTTCTTC
cdr3_aa: CASSQVSSSGGGGVYEQFF
d_call: NA
v_call: TRBV4-1
cdr3_length: 19
clone_size: few
j_call: TRBJ2-1

cdr3_nt: TGTGCCAGCAGCCTCAGGGGAGAGATGAACACTGAAGCTTTCTTT
cdr3_aa: CASSLRGEMNTEAFF
d_call: NA
v_call: TRBV3-1
cdr3_length: 15
clone_size: many
j_call: TRBJ1-1

cdr3_nt: TGTGCCAGCAGGCAACAGGGAACCGGGGGCTACACCTTC
cdr3_aa: CASRQQGTGGYTF
d_call: NA
v_call: TRBV2
cdr3_length: 13
clone_size: many
j_call: TRBJ1-2

cdr3_nt: TGTGCCAGCAGCTCCAGCGGGACACATAATTCACCCCTCCACTTT
cdr3_aa: CASSSSGTHNSPLHF
d_call: NA
v_call: TRBV7-9
cdr3_length: 15
clone_size: NA
j_call: TRBJ1-6

cdr3_nt: TGTGCCAGCAGCCCCTTCCGACTAGCGGGACCCGAGCAGTACTTC
cdr3_aa: CASSPFRLAGPEQYF
d_call: TRBD2
v_call: TRBV11-2
cdr3_length: 15
clone_size: few
j_call: TRBJ2-7

cdr3_nt: TGTGCCAGCAGCCCCCGGACAGCCGTGACAGGGGAGCTGTTTTTT
cdr3_aa: CASSPRTAVTGELFF
d_call: NA
v_call: TRBV11-2
cdr3_length: 15
clone_size: few
j_call: TRBJ2-2

cdr3_nt: TGTGCCAGCAGCTTACAGGGGGTAAACACCGGGGAGCTGTTTTTT
cdr3_aa: CASSLQGVNTGELFF
d_call: TRBD1
v_call: TRBV7-9
cdr3_length: 15
clone_size: few
j_call: TRBJ2-2

cdr3_nt: TGTGCCAGCAGTTACTCGGCGACTAGCGGGGGAGAGACCCAGTACTTC
cdr3_aa: CASSYSATSGGETQYF
d_call: TRBD2
v_call: TRBV6-5
cdr3_length: 16
clone_size: NA
j_call: TRBJ2-5

cdr3_nt: TGTGCCAGCAGTTTAGTGGGGGAGCTGTTTTTT
cdr3_aa: CASSLVGELFF
d_call: NA
v_call: TRBV28
cdr3_length: 11
clone_size: many
j_call: TRBJ2-2

cdr3_nt: TGTGCCAGCAGTTACGGGGGCCGCACCGGGGAGCTGTTTTTT
cdr3_aa: CASSYGGRTGELFF
d_call: NA
v_call: TRBV6-5
cdr3_length: 14
clone_size: many
j_call: TRBJ2-2

cdr3_nt: TGTGCCAGCAGTCTACTCCGGGACTCGTTCCCGCCCTCAAAGGAGCAGTTCTTC
cdr3_aa: CASSLLRDSFPPSKEQFF
d_call: NA
v_call: TRBV12-3/TRBV12-4
cdr3_length: 18
clone_size: NA
j_call: TRBJ2-1

cdr3_nt: TGCAGTGCTAGAGATCTCCTCGCGGGAGCTTCAGATACGCAGTATTTT
cdr3_aa: CSARDLLAGASDTQYF
d_call: TRBD2
v_call: TRBV20-1
cdr3_length: 16
clone_size: few
j_call: TRBJ2-3

cdr3_nt: TGTGCCAGCAGTTTAACCGGGACTAGCGGAGTTGGCCAAGAGACCCAGTACTTC
cdr3_aa: CASSLTGTSGVGQETQYF
d_call: TRBD2
v_call: TRBV28
cdr3_length: 18
clone_size: NA
j_call: TRBJ2-5

cdr3_nt: TGCAGCGTTGTTTTAAGGGTTAAGGACCGACGACTGGGAGGCTATGGCTACACCTTC
cdr3_aa: CSVVLRVKDRRLGGYGYTF
d_call: NA
v_call: TRBV29-1
cdr3_length: 19
clone_size: many
j_call: TRBJ1-2

cdr3_nt: TGTGCCAGCAGTTCCCAATCGTACCAAGAGACCCAGTACTTC
cdr3_aa: CASSSQSYQETQYF
d_call: NA
v_call: TRBV27
cdr3_length: 14
clone_size: few
j_call: TRBJ2-5

cdr3_nt: TGCAGTGCATCAGGGGGGATTGCTTTCTTT
cdr3_aa: CSASGGIAFF
d_call: TRBD1
v_call: TRBV20-1
cdr3_length: 10
clone_size: many
j_call: TRBJ1-1

cdr3_nt: TGTGCCAGCAGACCGTGGGGGTTCGGAACAGATACGCAGTATTTT
cdr3_aa: CASRPWGFGTDTQYF
d_call: NA
v_call: TRBV28
cdr3_length: 15
clone_size: few
j_call: TRBJ2-3